A single sample is the source of the 3 T cell receptor beta chains below, sequenced in a study of CD4 T cells in relation to SARS-CoV-2 and coronaviruses. The repertoire was sequenced with immunoSEQ multiplex PCR; TCRdb's copy has only in-frame clones and lacks some. In the table there are about 25,000 clones, about 84% of which are singletons. CD4+ T cells from unexposed donors were obtained before the COVID-19 pandemic (2011-2018). Isolation of CD4+ T cells took place after roughly nine days in culture. The antigens these receptors bind are not known. Sequencing input: CD4+ T cells from PBMCs, cultured in vitro. All receptors derive from a human donor in good health.

This chain connects TRBV27 to TRBJ2-6, with 7 bases aligning to TRBD1. Germline V gene sequence: CDR1 MNHEY, CDR2 SMNVEV (reference sequence). The J segment lost 1 base and the V segment lost 5 bases, leaving 11 bases of the junction unmatched. The CDR3 is made up of 18 amino acids. CDR3 amino acids: CASSLAGTENSGANVLTF. CDR3 DNA sequence: TGTGCCAGCAGTCTAGCCGGGACAGAGAATTCTGGGGCCAACGTCCTGACTTTC.

This clone was seen a handful of times. V gene TRBV7-7 combines with J gene TRBJ2-7, with D uncertain. This CDR3 contains 14 residues. Germline CDR1 and CDR2: SSHAT and FNYEAQ (reference sequence). V was shortened by 0 bases and J by 5 bases, with 11 bases between the two germline ends. The CDR3: CASSLAGNPHEQYF. In DNA, the CDR3 is TGTGCCAGCAGCTTAGCGGGGAACCCCCACGAGCAGTACTTC.

The chain carries TRBV5-1 and TRBJ1-2, with D perhaps matching TRBD1 (5 bases). This CDR3 is built from 15 residues. V gave up 3 bases and J gave up 2 bases, with 14 bases separating them. In germline, CDR1 is SGHRS, CDR2 YFSETQ. CDR3 sequence: CASSYTGTSNYGYTF. The CDR3 coding sequence is TGCGCCAGCAGCTATACCGGGACGTCCAACTATGGCTACACCTTC. The full variable domain, its missing parts supplied by reference TRBV5-1 and TRBJ1-2, is KAGVTQTPRYLIKTRGQQVTLSCSPISGHRSVSWYQQTPGQGLQFLFEYFSETQRNKGNFPGRFSGRQFSNSRSEMNVSTLELGDSALYLCASSYTGTSNYGYTFGSGTRLTVV.